This T cell receptor beta chain emerged from a study of post-analysis software for immune sequencing data. Germline V CDR1 and CDR2: MNHEY, SVGAGI. The J segment lost 6 bases and the V segment lost 1 base, leaving 5 bases of the junction unmatched. This CDR3 region has 15 residues. Concerning this clonotype: What it binds is not known.

Researchers reported that TCR beta cDNA libraries carried unique molecular identifiers. Yield was 450,000 to 650,000 cDNA molecules from 1 to 10 million T cells. TCRdb independently ran MiXCR on the PCR reads; one entry per CDR3 protein. The sample has some 260,000 distinct CDR3 sequences, 35% to 40% seen once. Points from the study as a whole: Same-batch samples co-clustered strongly by F measure. About five TRBV segments were more frequent in patients than controls; TRBV5-6, TRBV5-1 and TRBV20-1 belonged to this group. Controls had significantly higher normalized Chao1 diversity than multiple sclerosis patients.

This receptor was identified in a girl under 18 with multiple sclerosis. The chain has TRBV6-5 and TRBJ1-2, with TRBD1 matching 10 bases. Sequencing was done on a sample of blood. CDR3 sequence (DNA): TGTGCCAGCAGTTACTTCCGGACAGGGGGAAATGGCTACACCTTC. Its translation is CASSYFRTGGNGYTF.